This T cell receptor beta chain was identified during a study of blood T cell repertoires in COVID-19. Only in-frame clones appear in the TCRdb table, and some are missing; sequencing was by immunoSEQ multiplex PCR. The table lists 150,000 to 200,000 clones, around 83% of them singletons. The ends lost 6 bases at V and 5 bases at J; junction bases unmatched: 7. The CDR3 has 15 amino acids. Germline values: CDR1 MNHEY, CDR2 SVGAGI. The chain couples TRBV6-5 to TRBJ1-5; 10 bases align to TRBD1. This TCR was recovered from a man younger than 35 with acute or convalescent COVID-19. Sequencing used peripheral blood. CDR3 protein: CASRSLTGGHQPQHF. The CDR3 region has the DNA TGTGCCAGCAGAAGTCTGACAGGGGGCCATCAGCCCCAGCATTTT.